This T cell receptor (beta chain) is drawn from a study of PD-L1 blockade in urothelial cancer. Repertoires were generated with immunoSEQ multiplex PCR, while TCRdb's copy carries only in-frame clones and drops some. The table shows 100,000 to 150,000 clones, with approximately 85% occurring only once. Time point: peripheral blood 6 weeks after treatment start. CDR3 size: 15 residues. The ends were cut back, 4 bases at V and 1 base at J, with 14 bases in the middle. From germline, CDR1 is SGHRS and CDR2 YFSETQ. The chain uses TRBV5-1 and TRBJ1-1; tentative D call: TRBD1 (6 bases). The sequences come from PBMCs, collected around atezolizumab (anti-PD-L1) treatment. The receptor was isolated from a man aged 50 or older with urothelial cancer. CDR3 residues: CASSRLPGQNTEAFF. The CDR3 coding sequence is TGCGCCAGCAGCAGATTACCGGGACAGAACACTGAAGCTTTCTTT.